The 9 T cell receptor beta chains below were found in one sample sequenced in a study of CD4 T cell repertoires and nickel. Each CDR3 protein gets one entry after TCRdb re-called the RT-PCR reads with MiXCR. The sample lists around 300 distinct CDR3 sequences; around 50% were seen once. Sequencing input: CD4+ T cells from blood, not recorded whether cultured. These receptor sequences come from a human donor in a nickel allergy study, with or without nickel allergy (not recorded which). It is not recorded whether this sample comes from one donor or several.

For this clonotype: A read error may explain this, as a much larger clone is one base away. This chain uses TRBV18 with TRBJ2-7; 7 nucleotides match TRBD2. The CDR3 sequence is 18 residues long. CDR1 and CDR2 (germline): KGHSH, LQKENI. Trimming removed 2 bases from V and 5 bases from J; junction bases left unmatched: 18. The CDR3 region has the DNA TGTGCCAGCTCACCAGAGGGCATCGGGACTAACGGGGCCAACGAGCAGTACTTC. Its translation: CASSPEGIGTNGANEQYF. Complete variable domain (other parts from reference TRBV18 and TRBJ2-7): NAGVMQNPRHLVRRRGQEARLRCSPMKGHSHVYWYRQLPEEGLKFMVYLQKENIIDESGMPKERFSAEFPKEGPSILRIQQVVRGDSAAYFCASSPEGIGTNGANEQYFGPGTRLTVT.

The CDR3 DNA follows: TGTGCCAGCAGTATGGACAGGGATCAGCCCCAGCATTTT. It translates to CASSMDRDQPQHF. The J gene is TRBJ1-5, the V gene TRBV27; 8 positions match TRBD1. The CDR3 contains 13 residues. Germline loops: CDR1 MNHEY, CDR2 SMNVEV (reference sequence). The junction had 2 bases not matched to a gene; V was cut back by 5 bases and J by 5 bases.

This clonotype is hyperexpanded by share. The chain combines TRBV24-1 with TRBJ2-1; 9 nucleotides line up with TRBD2. The V segment lost 1 base and the J segment 14 bases; nucleotides outside the gene matches: 8. CDR3 length: 14 residues. In germline, CDR1 is KGHDR, CDR2 SFDVKD. CDR3 sequence (DNA): TGTGCCACCAGTGATTTATTAGCGGGGGCAGGGGAGTTCTTC. Translation: CATSDLLAGAGEFF.

The chain joins TRBV7-2 to TRBJ2-3; the D call may be TRBD1 or TRBD2 (5 bases each). V gave up 1 base and J gave up 0 bases, with 14 bases separating them. This CDR3 is 17 amino acids long. Per the germline V gene, CDR1 is SGHTA and CDR2 is FQGNSA. In DNA form, the CDR3 reads TGTGCCAGCAGCTTAGGGGGCCGGCGGGTTAGCACAGATACGCAGTATTTT. It specifies CASSLGGRRVSTDTQYF.

The chain couples TRBV2 to TRBJ2-1; the D is unclear. This CDR3 comprises 12 residues. V lost 10 bases and J lost 3, with 10 bases in between. Germline CDR1 is SNHLY and CDR2 is FYNNEI. In DNA form, the CDR3 reads TGTGCCACCGGGTTGAACTACAATGAGCAGTTCTTC. Amino acid sequence: CATGLNYNEQFF.

V is TRBV20-1 and J is TRBJ1-4; D gene ambiguous. The length of the CDR3 is 14 residues. The germline gives CDR1 DFQATT, CDR2 SNEGSKA (reference sequence). With 2 bases removed from V and 5 bases from J, the gap between germline ends came to 12 bases. In nucleotides, the CDR3 is TGCAGTGCTAGACCTGGAGGACCAAATGAAAAACTGTTTTTT. Encoded protein: CSARPGGPNEKLFF.

The V gene is TRBV18, the J gene TRBJ2-3, with D uncertain. V was shortened by 4 bases and J by 2 bases, with 4 bases between the two germline ends. Per the germline V gene, CDR1 is KGHSH and CDR2 is LQKENI. The CDR3 has 12 residues. Here the CDR3 reads CASSRLTDTQYF. In DNA, the CDR3 is TGTGCCAGCTCACGCCTCACAGATACGCAGTATTTT. The whole variable domain, filled in from reference TRBV18 and TRBJ2-3, reads NAGVMQNPRHLVRRRGQEARLRCSPMKGHSHVYWYRQLPEEGLKFMVYLQKENIIDESGMPKERFSAEFPKEGPSILRIQQVVRGDSAAYFCASSRLTDTQYFGPGTRLTVL.

J is TRBJ1-2 and V is TRBV18; maybe TRBD1 (6 bases). This CDR3 spans 14 amino acids. Trimming removed 3 bases from V and 7 bases from J, with 15 bases in between. CDR1 and CDR2 (germline): KGHSH, LQKENI. The CDR3 DNA follows: TGTGCCAGCTCACCCATCGGACAGTCCTCTGGCTACACCTTC. Translated: CASSPIGQSSGYTF.

The rearrangement uses TRBV19 and TRBJ1-1; D possibly corresponds to TRBD1 (5 bases). This CDR3 contains 14 residues. The V gene's germline CDR1 is LNHDA and CDR2 SQIVND (reference sequence). The germline V and J ends were trimmed by 9 bases and 3 bases, with 17 bases remaining between them. The CDR3 region has the DNA TGTGCCAGCACCCTACCGGGACGCCACACTGAAGCTTTCTTT. Encoded protein: CASTLPGRHTEAFF.